This entry concerns a single T cell receptor beta chain. Its antigen is currently unknown. This sample is drawn from a study of OX40 agonist ivuxolimab in advanced cancers. For the study at large: The mean age was roughly 60 years, ranging from roughly 23 to 90, with around four fifths of participants male. Partial responses occurred in Three dose-escalation patients, one with hepatocellular carcinoma and two with cutaneous melanoma.

Findings and limits, study-wide: Some nonresponders additionally presented with little normalized T-cell clonal expansion.

The CDR3 is 15 residues long. The germline V and J ends were trimmed by 7 bases and 2 bases, with 17 bases remaining between them. The germline V gene encodes CDR1 MNHEY and CDR2 SVGAGI. Assay: immunoSEQ multiplex PCR; the TCRdb copy retains only in-frame clones and omits some. The sample carries about 91,000 clones, approximately 87% recorded once. This chain links TRBV6-5 with TRBJ1-1; possible D gene TRBD1, 5 bases. The TCR originated in an adult with an advanced solid tumor such as melanoma, head and neck, liver or kidney cancer. The sequencing used CD4+ or CD8+ T cells sorted from blood, collected in a trial of the OX40 agonist ivuxolimab. The CDR3 sequence is CASNRLGTPNTEAFF. CDR3 nucleotide sequence: TGTGCCAGCAACCGACTAGGGACCCCCAACACTGAAGCTTTCTTT.